The rows below give T cell receptor beta chains drawn from one sample of a study of cytomegalovirus exposure and HLA in healthy donors. Using immunoSEQ multiplex PCR, the repertoire was profiled, and TCRdb retains in-frame clones only, with some absent. The sample has under 150,000 clones; about 86% are singletons. The material sequenced was PBMCs. These receptors all stem from a man aged 18 to 30 in good health and CMV-seronegative. Each CDR3 is given with its conserved first and last residue. The D gene is left open where the match is weak. Not every row has a clone size; where given, it reads once, few, many or a size class.

D: .
J: TRBJ2-4
size: .
V: TRBV11-2
CDR3: CASSLEPSREAIQYF
DNA: TGTGCCAGCAGCTTAGAACCCAGCCGAGAGGCCATTCAGTACTTC

D: .
J: TRBJ1-2
size: .
V: TRBV7-9
CDR3: CASSRTPTGYGYTF
DNA: TGTGCCAGCAGTCGTACCCCCACGGGGTATGGCTACACCTTC

D: TRBD1
J: TRBJ1-3
size: few
V: TRBV2
CDR3: CASWDSLGNTIYF
DNA: TGTGCCAGCTGGGACAGCTTAGGAAACACCATATATTTT

D: .
J: TRBJ1-4
size: .
V: TRBV2
CDR3: CASSPPRDGNEKLFF
DNA: TGTGCCAGCAGTCCACCGCGGGACGGGAATGAAAAACTGTTTTTT

D: TRBD1
J: TRBJ2-5
size: .
V: TRBV27
CDR3: CASSLKPFGQGWATQYF
DNA: TGTGCCAGCAGTTTAAAACCCTTTGGACAGGGGTGGGCGACCCAGTACTTC

D: .
J: TRBJ1-4
size: .
V: TRBV21-1
CDR3: CASSNRDSGTNNEKLFF
DNA: TGTGCCAGCAGCAATCGGGACTCCGGGACGAACAATGAAAAACTGTTTTTT

D: .
J: TRBJ1-1
size: .
V: TRBV4-3
CDR3: CASSQGAGAQTEAFF
DNA: TGCGCCAGCAGCCAAGGCGCGGGGGCGCAAACTGAAGCTTTCTTT

D: .
J: TRBJ2-1
size: .
V: TRBV4-2
CDR3: CASSQEVLASGGYNEQFF
DNA: TGTGCCAGCAGCCAAGAGGTTTTGGCCTCCGGGGGCTACAATGAGCAGTTCTTC

D: .
J: TRBJ2-3
size: .
V: TRBV25-1
CDR3: CASSEPHGDTDTQYF
DNA: TGTGCCAGCAGTGAACCCCACGGAGACACAGATACGCAGTATTTT

D: .
J: TRBJ1-5
size: .
V: TRBV10-3
CDR3: CAISQGLNQPQHF
DNA: TGTGCCATCAGTCAGGGGTTAAATCAGCCCCAGCATTTT

D: TRBD2
J: TRBJ2-7
size: .
V: TRBV12-5
CDR3: CASGAREGTYEQYF
DNA: TGTGCTAGTGGGGCTAGGGAGGGGACCTACGAGCAGTACTTC

D: .
J: TRBJ1-5
size: .
V: TRBV28
CDR3: CASSPPGGHQPQHF
DNA: TGTGCCAGCAGTCCCCCCGGGGGTCATCAGCCCCAGCATTTT

D: .
J: TRBJ1-1
size: .
V: TRBV6-4
CDR3: CASSHQVNTEAFF
DNA: TGTGCCAGCAGTCATCAGGTGAACACTGAAGCTTTCTTT

D: .
J: TRBJ2-2
size: .
V: TRBV19
CDR3: CASSKGQGRPGELFF
DNA: TGTGCCAGTAGTAAAGGGCAGGGAAGGCCCGGGGAGCTGTTTTTT

D: .
J: TRBJ2-1
size: .
V: TRBV11-3
CDR3: CASSSVDNEQFF
DNA: TGTGCCAGCAGCTCAGTGGACAATGAGCAGTTCTTC

D: .
J: TRBJ2-1
size: .
V: TRBV2
CDR3: CASSERVRQRVNEQFF
DNA: TGTGCCAGCAGTGAAAGAGTAAGACAGCGGGTGAATGAGCAGTTCTTC

D: TRBD2
J: TRBJ2-7
size: .
V: TRBV19
CDR3: CASSLKAGGIHEQYF
DNA: TGTGCCAGTAGCCTCAAAGCGGGAGGGATCCACGAGCAGTACTTC

D: TRBD1
J: TRBJ1-2
size: .
V: TRBV10-3
CDR3: CAISVGTGGAYGYTF
DNA: TGTGCCATCAGTGTTGGGACAGGGGGCGCGTATGGCTACACCTTC

D: TRBD2
J: TRBJ2-5
size: .
V: TRBV5-1
CDR3: CASSWGTSGPWETQYF
DNA: TGCGCCAGCAGCTGGGGGACTAGCGGGCCATGGGAGACCCAGTACTTC

D: TRBD2
J: TRBJ2-1
size: .
V: TRBV19
CDR3: CASSMGLAVNEQFF
DNA: TGTGCCAGTAGTATGGGACTAGCGGTCAATGAGCAGTTCTTC

D: TRBD2
J: TRBJ2-5
size: once
V: TRBV5-4
CDR3: CASSRPDGLAGGRETQYF
DNA: TGTGCCAGCAGCCGACCTGATGGGCTAGCGGGGGGCCGGGAGACCCAGTACTTC

D: TRBD1
J: TRBJ2-7
size: .
V: TRBV7-2
CDR3: CASTSSDRYYEQYF
DNA: TGTGCCAGCACCTCTTCGGACAGGTACTACGAGCAGTACTTC

D: TRBD1
J: TRBJ1-6
size: .
V: TRBV13
CDR3: CASSPTGTVNPPLHF
DNA: TGTGCCAGCAGCCCCACCGGGACAGTTAATCCACCCCTCCACTTT

D: .
J: TRBJ2-3
size: .
V: TRBV29-1
CDR3: CSVPTGGQGTDTQYF
DNA: TGCAGCGTCCCAACGGGCGGGCAAGGCACAGATACGCAGTATTTT

D: .
J: TRBJ1-4
size: .
V: TRBV27
CDR3: CASSFVTDEKLFF
DNA: TGTGCCAGCAGTTTCGTGACAGATGAAAAACTGTTTTTT

D: .
J: TRBJ1-1
size: .
V: TRBV7-2
CDR3: CASSLQNTEAFF
DNA: TGTGCCAGCAGCTTACAGAACACTGAAGCTTTCTTT

D: .
J: TRBJ2-7
size: .
V: TRBV28
CDR3: CASQRGNYEQYF
DNA: TGTGCCAGCCAAAGGGGGAACTACGAGCAGTACTTC

D: .
J: TRBJ2-2
size: few
V: TRBV2
CDR3: CASSDLTALNTGELFF
DNA: TGTGCCAGCAGTGATCTGACAGCCCTCAACACCGGGGAGCTGTTTTTT

D: .
J: TRBJ1-1
size: once
V: TRBV12-5
CDR3: CASGLGGNTEAFF
DNA: TGTGCTAGTGGTTTGGGCGGGAACACTGAAGCTTTCTTT

D: .
J: TRBJ2-3
size: .
V: TRBV14
CDR3: CASSQERSASTDTQYF
DNA: TGTGCCAGCAGCCAAGAACGGAGTGCTAGCACAGATACGCAGTATTTT

D: .
J: TRBJ2-6
size: many
V: TRBV19
CDR3: CASSLGARLLLGANVLTF
DNA: TGTGCCAGTAGTTTGGGGGCGCGTCTCCTCCTCGGGGCCAACGTCCTGACTTTC

D: .
J: TRBJ1-1
size: .
V: TRBV7-6
CDR3: CASSLGREDTEAFF
DNA: TGTGCCAGCAGCTTAGGCAGGGAAGACACTGAAGCTTTCTTT

D: .
J: TRBJ1-1
size: .
V: TRBV5-6
CDR3: CASRRVGGNTEAFF
DNA: TGTGCCAGCAGACGAGTAGGGGGGAACACTGAAGCTTTCTTT

D: .
J: TRBJ1-6
size: .
V: TRBV6-1
CDR3: CASSERLGAGAPNSPLHF
DNA: TGTGCCAGCAGTGAACGCCTAGGGGCAGGGGCCCCCAATTCACCCCTCCACTTT

D: .
J: TRBJ1-2
size: .
V: TRBV11-2
CDR3: CASSPDRQTNYGYTF
DNA: TGTGCCAGCAGCCCCGACCGACAAACTAACTATGGCTACACCTTC

D: .
J: TRBJ1-4
size: .
V: TRBV7-6
CDR3: CASSLGAGTVEKLFF
DNA: TGTGCCAGCAGCTTAGGGGCGGGGACTGTGGAAAAACTGTTTTTT

D: TRBD1
J: TRBJ2-5
size: .
V: TRBV11-2
CDR3: CASSLDGDRAGTQYF
DNA: TGTGCCAGCAGCTTAGACGGGGACAGGGCGGGGACCCAGTACTTC

D: .
J: TRBJ2-3
size: few
V: TRBV19
CDR3: CASSIGGRGDTQYF
DNA: TGTGCCAGTAGTATAGGAGGAAGAGGAGATACGCAGTATTTT

D: TRBD2
J: TRBJ2-7
size: .
V: TRBV7-2
CDR3: CASSLRSGLARNEQYF
DNA: TGTGCCAGCAGCTTACGTTCCGGACTAGCGAGAAACGAGCAGTACTTC

D: TRBD2
J: TRBJ2-1
size: .
V: TRBV30
CDR3: CAWSVGLAGRYEQFF
DNA: TGTGCCTGGAGTGTTGGTCTAGCGGGACGGTATGAGCAGTTCTTC

D: .
J: TRBJ2-7
size: .
V: TRBV5-6
CDR3: CASSLVRGVEQYF
DNA: TGTGCCAGCAGCTTGGTCAGGGGAGTCGAGCAGTACTTC

D: TRBD2
J: TRBJ2-7
size: .
V: TRBV11-2
CDR3: CASLFQLAAVGEQYF
DNA: TGTGCCAGCCTCTTCCAGCTAGCGGCCGTGGGGGAGCAGTACTTC

D: TRBD2
J: TRBJ2-1
size: once
V: TRBV6-4
CDR3: CASSETSGGAHEQFF
DNA: TGTGCCAGCAGTGAGACTAGCGGGGGGGCCCATGAGCAGTTCTTC

D: TRBD1
J: TRBJ1-5
size: .
V: TRBV7-2
CDR3: CASSLARRTGGAAQGWPQHF
DNA: TGTGCCAGCAGCTTAGCGCGCCGGACAGGGGGCGCGGCCCAAGGGTGGCCCCAGCATTTT

D: .
J: TRBJ2-1
size: .
V: TRBV9
CDR3: CASSVAQRSYNEQFF
DNA: TGTGCCAGCAGCGTAGCCCAGCGTTCCTACAATGAGCAGTTCTTC

D: TRBD2
J: TRBJ2-1
size: .
V: TRBV7-7
CDR3: CASSQREGLDEQFF
DNA: TGTGCCAGCAGCCAGCGGGAGGGCCTAGATGAGCAGTTCTTC

D: .
J: TRBJ2-3
size: .
V: TRBV30
CDR3: CAWSVRLAGTDTQYF
DNA: TGTGCCTGGAGTGTACGTCTAGCTGGCACAGATACGCAGTATTTT